The 21 T cell receptor beta chains below come from one sample, sequenced in a study of graft-versus-host responses after intestinal transplantation. Here immunoSEQ multiplex PCR was the method, and the copy in TCRdb shows in-frame clones only, minus some. Of 23,000 or so clones listed, approximately 90% were seen once; the top ten hold roughly 2.1%. The sequencing used PBMCs, collected about 41 days after intestinal transplant. The source of these receptors is a human patient who received an intestinal transplant, so some T cells may come from the graft donor.

J is TRBJ2-1 and V is TRBV4-2, with 7 bases lining up with TRBD2. The CDR3 extends over 15 amino acids. With 1 base clipped from V and 1 base from J, the junction kept 1 base outside the gene matches. The V gene's germline CDR1 is LGHNA and CDR2 YNFKEQ. In nucleotides, the CDR3 is TGTGCCAGCAGCCAAGGACTAGCTTCCTACAATGAGCAGTTCTTC. Amino acid sequence: CASSQGLASYNEQFF.

The V gene is TRBV2, the J gene TRBJ2-7; TRBD1 aligns across 7 bases. The germline CDR1 and CDR2 sequences are SNHLY and FYNNEI. The CDR3 runs 16 residues. The trim removed 5 bases at V and 1 base at J, leaving 11 bases unmatched. This chain's CDR3 is CASSTGTALMSYEQYF. CDR3 bases: TGTGCCAGCAGTACCGGGACAGCTTTAATGTCCTACGAGCAGTACTTC.

The gene calls are TRBV5-5 and TRBJ1-4; D is undetermined. Trimming pared 4 bases from V and 6 bases from J, leaving 4 bases between. Germline V gene lookup returns CDR1 SGHKS and CDR2 YYEKEE (reference sequence). The CDR3 length is 11 residues. CDR3 in DNA: TGTGCCAGCAGCCTCGATGAAAAACTGTTTTTT. Translation gives CASSLDEKLFF.

The V call is TRBV9, the J call TRBJ2-2; 10 positions agree with TRBD2. This CDR3 comprises 17 residues. With V trimmed by 4 bases and J by 1 base, 7 bases remained unmatched. Germline CDR1 and CDR2: SGDLS and YYNGEE. As DNA, the CDR3 is TGTGCCAGCAGCCCCCCTAGCGGGAGAGGGAACACCGGGGAGCTGTTTTTT. It specifies CASSPPSGRGNTGELFF.

This chain joins TRBV7-9 and TRBJ1-2; no clear D. Germline V gene sequence: CDR1 SEHNR, CDR2 FQNEAQ (reference sequence). V shed 6 bases and J shed 8 bases, with 10 bases lying between them. The CDR3 spans 11 residues. The CDR3 bases are TGTGCCAGCAGGAACGGAGACGGCTACACCTTC. Translated: CASRNGDGYTF.

The CDR3 nucleotides are TGTGCCAGCCAAGAGGTTTCTGGAAACACCATATATTTT. This codes for CASQEVSGNTIYF. This sequence joins TRBV9 and TRBJ1-3; D not resolved. Trimming cost V 7 bases and J 1 base, with 9 bases left between them. CDR1 and CDR2 from the germline V gene are SGDLS and YYNGEE. The CDR3 totals 13 residues.

The chain combines TRBV10-3 with TRBJ2-7; TRBD2 might be the D (6 bases). CDR1 ENHRY and CDR2 SYGVKD come from the germline V gene. Trimming pared 11 bases from V and 4 bases from J, leaving 15 bases between. The CDR3 is 12 residues long. The DNA of the CDR3 is TGTGCCGTAGGTAGCGGTTCGTACGAGCAGTACTTC. It translates to CAVGSGSYEQYF.

The CDR3 DNA reads TGCGCCAGCAGCCTAGGACTAGGCTCCTACGAGCAGTACTTC. Its protein is CASSLGLGSYEQYF. The J gene is TRBJ2-7, the V gene TRBV4-3, with TRBD2 matching 7 bases. This CDR3 is 14 amino acids long. From germline, CDR1 is LGHNA and CDR2 YSLEER. J was trimmed by 0 bases and V by 4 bases; bases with no gene match: 3.

The V call is TRBV4-2, the J call TRBJ2-7; 13 bases map to TRBD2. The CDR3 is made up of 16 amino acids. Germline lookup yields CDR1 LGHNA and CDR2 YNFKEQ. After removal of 4 bases from V and 5 bases from J, the junction contained 8 bases not matched to a gene. The CDR3 region is CASSLNSGTSGNEQYF. Written as DNA, the CDR3 is TGTGCCAGCAGCCTCAACTCCGGGACTAGCGGGAACGAGCAGTACTTC.

This clone was counted between two and nine times. This sequence joins TRBV28 and TRBJ2-7, with TRBD2 as a possible D gene (5 bases). The CDR3 is 12 amino acids. Germline V gives CDR1 MDHEN, CDR2 SYDVKM. The V and J ends lost 2 bases and 3 bases respectively, with 5 bases between them. CDR3 coding DNA: TGTGCCAGCAGTTTAGCGGGCTACGAGCAGTACTTC. It specifies CASSLAGYEQYF.

CDR3 protein: CSAIRGYEQYF. CDR3 sequence (DNA): TGCAGTGCTATTCGGGGCTACGAGCAGTACTTC. V gene TRBV20-1 combines with J gene TRBJ2-7; weak D call: TRBD2 (5 bases). V dropped 4 bases and J dropped 3 bases, with 7 bases sitting between them. This CDR3 contains 11 residues. Germline CDR1 is DFQATT and CDR2 is SNEGSKA (reference sequence).

The CDR3 sequence: CASSQTASGRANEQYF. Written as DNA, the CDR3 is TGCGCCAGCAGCCAAACAGCTAGCGGGAGGGCGAACGAGCAGTACTTC. This chain uses TRBV4-1 with TRBJ2-7; 12 bases align to TRBD2. In germline, CDR1 is MGHRA, CDR2 YSYEKL. V was clipped by 2 bases and J by 5 bases; unmatched bases: 7. The length of the CDR3 is 16 residues.

The V and J genes are TRBV7-3 and TRBJ2-1; D perhaps matches TRBD2 (6 bases). Germline-derived CDR1 and CDR2 are SGHTA and FQGTGA. Trimming took off 1 base at V and 2 bases at J, with 6 bases between the two ends. The CDR3 covers 14 residues. The CDR3 nucleotides read TGTGCCAGCAGCTTAAGCGGGACCTACAATGAGCAGTTCTTC. It codes for CASSLSGTYNEQFF.

This clone has only one observation. V usage is TRBV29-1 and J usage is TRBJ2-7, with 8 bases lining up with TRBD1. CDR1 SQVTM and CDR2 ANQGSEA come from the germline V gene. The CDR3 runs 13 residues. V lost 4 bases, J lost 2 bases, and 4 bases stayed unmatched. CDR3: CSVVGTGAYEQYF. As DNA, the CDR3 is TGCAGCGTTGTCGGGACAGGAGCCTACGAGCAGTACTTC.

There are a few counts of this clone. The rearrangement uses TRBV4-3 and TRBJ2-7; 9 nucleotides align to TRBD1. Per germline, CDR1 LGHNA and CDR2 YSLEER. The junction had 1 base not matched to a gene; V was cut back by 4 bases and J by 3 bases. The CDR3 runs 13 residues. The CDR3, as DNA: TGCGCCAGCAGCCCGGACAGGGGCTACGAGCAGTACTTC. It is translated as CASSPDRGYEQYF.

V usage is TRBV9 and J usage is TRBJ2-1; 8 positions match TRBD2. V lost 4 bases and J lost 7; bases outside the gene matches: 10. CDR3 length equals 15 residues. CDR1 is SGDLS, CDR2 YYNGEE, per germline. The DNA of the CDR3 is TGTGCCAGCAGCACGACCTACGGGAGGGTGAATGAGCAGTTCTTC. Translated: CASSTTYGRVNEQFF.

This clone has only one observation. The J gene is TRBJ1-5, the V gene TRBV2; D is undetermined. CDR3 length equals 15 residues. The V end lost 3 bases, the J end lost 3 bases, and 12 bases lay between the germline ends. The germline gives CDR1 SNHLY, CDR2 FYNNEI. The CDR3 DNA reads TGTGCCAGCAGTGAGTCGGGGAGGTACAATCAGCCCCAGCATTTT. It codes for CASSESGRYNQPQHF.

The rearrangement joins TRBV10-3 to TRBJ2-1, with 11 nucleotides matching TRBD2. Germline-derived CDR1 and CDR2 are ENHRY and SYGVKD. V dropped 0 bases and J dropped 9; count of bases not matched to a gene: 4. The CDR3 has 15 amino acids. Written as DNA, the CDR3 is TGTGCCATCAGTGAGTCTAGCGGGAGGGCGAGTGAGCAGTTCTTC. Translated, it gives CAISESSGRASEQFF.

The chain has TRBV15 and TRBJ2-5; D is perhaps TRBD2 (6 bases). Trimming stripped 3 bases from V and 3 bases from J, with 11 bases between. The germline CDR1 and CDR2 sequences are LNHNV and YYDKDF (reference sequence). The CDR3 extends over 14 amino acids. CDR3 in DNA: TGTGCCACCAGCAGGGCGCCGGGGGAAGAGACCCAGTACTTC. It specifies CATSRAPGEETQYF.

This sequence joins TRBV9 and TRBJ1-3, with D uncertain. The CDR3 loop spans 12 amino acids. The V gene's germline CDR1 is SGDLS and CDR2 YYNGEE. Trimming took off 2 bases at V and 3 bases at J, with 3 bases between the two ends. CDR3 in amino acids: CASSVGGNTIYF. The CDR3 bases are TGTGCCAGCAGCGTCGGTGGAAACACCATATATTTT.

V gene TRBV5-1 combines with J gene TRBJ2-7; D call uncertain. Germline CDR1 and CDR2: SGHRS and YFSETQ. The CDR3 is made up of 11 amino acids. Trimming took off 4 bases at V and 3 bases at J, with 5 bases between the two ends. CDR3 coding DNA: TGCGCCAGCAGCCGCTACTACGAGCAGTACTTC. Amino acids: CASSRYYEQYF.